These 6 T cell receptor beta chains were sequenced from one sample in a study of cytomegalovirus exposure and HLA in healthy donors. Primers included in the PCR were 60 Vbeta and 13 Jbeta primers. Profiling relied on immunoSEQ multiplex PCR, and the TCRdb table lists in-frame clones only, not all of them. The data contain approximately 120,000 clones, about 77% of them singletons. The specimen was PBMCs. Receptor source: a man aged 50 or older in good health and CMV-seronegative.

This clone came up once. Compared with germline, one end of the junction differs, possibly owing to a read error. V is TRBV6-1 and J is TRBJ1-2; D is perhaps TRBD1 (5 bases). The CDR3 covers 17 residues. Germline V gene lookup returns CDR1 MNHNS and CDR2 SASEGT. CDR3: CASSEEMWGDSNYGYTF. For the CDR3, the DNA is TGTGCCAGCAGCGAAGAAATGTGGGGGGATAGTAACTATGGCTACACCTTC.

The chain uses TRBV2 and TRBJ1-5; TRBD1 might be the D (6 bases). V was cut by 8 bases and J by 0 bases, with 8 bases left in between. CDR3 length equals 13 residues. Per the germline V gene, CDR1 is SNHLY and CDR2 is FYNNEI. CDR3 protein: CASQGNSNQPQHF. The CDR3 region has the DNA TGTGCCAGCCAGGGGAATAGCAATCAGCCCCAGCATTTT.

This sequence joins TRBV10-3 and TRBJ2-2; the match to TRBD2 covers 16 bases. The CDR3 consists of 20 residues. CDR1 and CDR2 from the germline V gene are ENHRY and SYGVKD. V lost 9 bases to trimming and J lost 3 bases; unmatched junction nucleotides: 16. The DNA of the CDR3 is TGTGCCATACGAAATTCCCCGGGACTAGCGGGAGGGCCTGACACCGGGGAGCTGTTTTTT. It codes for CAIRNSPGLAGGPDTGELFF.

The chain employs TRBV5-1 and TRBJ2-3, with 8 bases identical to TRBD2. The V gene's germline CDR1 is SGHRS and CDR2 YFSETQ. The CDR3 has 15 amino acids. The V and J ends lost 4 bases and 4 bases, in that order; junction bases with no gene match: 8. CDR3 coding DNA: TGCGCCAGCAGCCCGTCGACTAGCGTATCAGATACGCAGTATTTT. It specifies CASSPSTSVSDTQYF.

V and J are TRBV7-9 and TRBJ2-3, with 7 bases lining up with TRBD1. CDR1 and CDR2 (germline): SEHNR, FQNEAQ (reference sequence). V lost 5 bases and J lost 4; bases outside the gene matches: 6. This CDR3 is built from 14 residues. This chain's CDR3 is CASSRQGTADTQYF. DNA of the CDR3: TGTGCCAGCAGCCGACAGGGAACCGCAGATACGCAGTATTTT.

The sample holds a few counts of this clone. The V gene is TRBV27, the J gene TRBJ2-7; 10 nucleotides line up with TRBD1. The V gene end was trimmed by 6 bases and the J gene end by 2 bases; junction bases not matched to a gene: 10. This CDR3 spans 16 amino acids. CDR1 and CDR2 from the germline V gene are MNHEY and SMNVEV (reference sequence). The DNA of the CDR3 is TGTGCCAGCAGCCTAAGGATAGGACAGGGGGCCTACGAGCAGTACTTC. This codes for CASSLRIGQGAYEQYF.